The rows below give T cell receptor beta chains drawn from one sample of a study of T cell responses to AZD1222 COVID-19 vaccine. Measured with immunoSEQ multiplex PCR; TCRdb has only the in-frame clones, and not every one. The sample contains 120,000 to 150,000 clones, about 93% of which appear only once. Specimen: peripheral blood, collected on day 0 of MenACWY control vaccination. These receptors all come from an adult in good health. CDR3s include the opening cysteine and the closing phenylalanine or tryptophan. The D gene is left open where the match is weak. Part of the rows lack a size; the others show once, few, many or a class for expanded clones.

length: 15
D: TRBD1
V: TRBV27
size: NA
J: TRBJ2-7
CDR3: CASSSRDRGPYEQYF
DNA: TGTGCCAGCAGTTCGCGGGACAGGGGTCCCTACGAGCAGTACTTC

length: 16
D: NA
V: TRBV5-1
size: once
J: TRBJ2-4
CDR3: CASSLATGNFKDIQYF
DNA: TGCGCCAGCAGCTTGGCAACTGGGAACTTCAAGGACATTCAGTACTTC

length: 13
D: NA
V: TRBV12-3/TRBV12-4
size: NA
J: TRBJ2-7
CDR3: CASSFRGIYEQYF
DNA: TGTGCCAGCAGTTTTAGGGGGATCTACGAGCAGTACTTC

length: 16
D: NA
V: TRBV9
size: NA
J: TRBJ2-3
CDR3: CASSVTPGSRTDTQYF
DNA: TGTGCCAGCAGCGTAACCCCCGGTTCACGTACAGATACGCAGTATTTT

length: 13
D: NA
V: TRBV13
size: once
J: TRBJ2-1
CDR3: CASSLRRGNEQFF
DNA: TGTGCCAGCAGCTTAAGGAGGGGTAATGAGCAGTTCTTC

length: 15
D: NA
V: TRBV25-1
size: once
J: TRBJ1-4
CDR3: CASRGREGTNEKLFF
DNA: TGTGCCAGCAGGGGGCGGGAAGGGACTAATGAAAAACTGTTTTTT

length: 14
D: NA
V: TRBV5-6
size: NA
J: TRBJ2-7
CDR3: CASSLRGPSYEQYF
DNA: TGTGCCAGCAGCCTCCGGGGGCCGTCCTACGAGCAGTACTTC

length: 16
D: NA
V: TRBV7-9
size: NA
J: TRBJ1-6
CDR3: CASSLSGRPGNSPLHF
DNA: TGTGCCAGCAGCCTATCGGGACGCCCGGGCAATTCACCCCTCCACTTT

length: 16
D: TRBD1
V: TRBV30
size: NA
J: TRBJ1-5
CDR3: CAWSVTGQGSNQPQHF
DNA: TGTGCCTGGAGTGTAACCGGACAGGGAAGCAATCAGCCCCAGCATTTT

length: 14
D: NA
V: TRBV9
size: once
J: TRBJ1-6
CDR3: CASSVEGLNSPLHF
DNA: TGTGCCAGCAGCGTAGAGGGACTTAATTCACCCCTCCACTTT

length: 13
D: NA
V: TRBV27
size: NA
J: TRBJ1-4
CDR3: CASSLRTREKLFF
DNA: TGTGCCAGCAGTCTACGGACGAGGGAAAAACTGTTTTTT

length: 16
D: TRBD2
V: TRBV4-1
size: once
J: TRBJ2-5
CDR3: CASSQGGASGTETQYF
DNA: TGCGCCAGCAGCCAAGGGGGTGCTAGCGGGACGGAGACCCAGTACTTC

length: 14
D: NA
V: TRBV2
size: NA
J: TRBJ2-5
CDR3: CASKVSAVRETQYF
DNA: TGTGCCAGCAAAGTTAGCGCAGTAAGGGAGACCCAGTACTTC

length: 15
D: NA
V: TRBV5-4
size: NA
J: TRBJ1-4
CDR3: CASSPKSLLNEKLFF
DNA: TGTGCCAGCAGCCCTAAGTCCCTACTTAATGAAAAACTGTTTTTT

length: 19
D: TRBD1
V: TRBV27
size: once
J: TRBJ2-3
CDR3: CASSLFLGQGPVGTDTQYF
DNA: TGTGCCAGCAGTTTATTTCTGGGACAGGGCCCAGTGGGCACAGATACGCAGTATTTT

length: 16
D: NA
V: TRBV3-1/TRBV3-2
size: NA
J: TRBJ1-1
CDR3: CASSQAPGLSGTEAFF
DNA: TGTGCCAGCAGCCAAGCGCCAGGACTTTCTGGTACTGAAGCTTTCTTT

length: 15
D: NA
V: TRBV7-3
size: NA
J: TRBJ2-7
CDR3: CASSLGGFTSYEQYF
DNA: TGTGCCAGCAGCTTAGGCGGGTTTACTTCCTACGAGCAGTACTTC

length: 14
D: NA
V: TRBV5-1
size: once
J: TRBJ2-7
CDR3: CASSLRGFSYEQYF
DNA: TGCGCCAGCAGCTTGAGAGGGTTCTCCTACGAGCAGTACTTC

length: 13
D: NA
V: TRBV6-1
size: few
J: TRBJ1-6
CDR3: CASSESSLQGLHF
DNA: TGTGCCAGCAGTGAATCTTCATTACAGGGACTCCACTTT

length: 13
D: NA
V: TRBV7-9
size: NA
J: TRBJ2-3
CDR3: CASSLFSGDTQYF
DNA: TGTGCCAGCAGCTTATTTTCCGGAGATACGCAGTATTTT

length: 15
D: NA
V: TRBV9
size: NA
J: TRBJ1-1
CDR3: CASSVGLTGNAEAFF
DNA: TGTGCCAGCAGCGTAGGTCTTACAGGGAACGCTGAAGCTTTCTTT

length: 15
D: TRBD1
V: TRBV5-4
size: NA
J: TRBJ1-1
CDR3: CASSLNRGRNTEAFF
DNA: TGTGCCAGCAGCTTGAACAGGGGGCGGAACACTGAAGCTTTCTTT

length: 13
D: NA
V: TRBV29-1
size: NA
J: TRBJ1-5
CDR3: CSAQENSNQPQHF
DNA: TGCAGCGCACAGGAGAATAGCAATCAGCCCCAGCATTTT

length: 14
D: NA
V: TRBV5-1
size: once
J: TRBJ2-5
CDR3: CASSRGDGQETQYF
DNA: TGCGCCAGCAGTAGGGGGGATGGGCAAGAGACCCAGTACTTC

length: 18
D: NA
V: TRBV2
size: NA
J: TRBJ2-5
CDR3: CASSALYLGGADEETQYF
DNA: TGTGCCAGCAGTGCCCTTTATTTGGGGGGGGCAGACGAGGAGACCCAGTACTTC

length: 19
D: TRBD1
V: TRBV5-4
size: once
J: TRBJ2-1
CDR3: CASSFDRDRGLSSYNEQFF
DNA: TGTGCCAGCAGCTTCGACCGGGACAGAGGATTGAGCTCCTACAATGAGCAGTTCTTC

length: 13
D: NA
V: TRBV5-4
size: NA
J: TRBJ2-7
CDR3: CASSFFGSYEQYF
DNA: TGTGCCAGCAGCTTCTTCGGCTCCTACGAGCAGTACTTC

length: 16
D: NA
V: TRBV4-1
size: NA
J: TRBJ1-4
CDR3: CASSLGRGATNEKLFF
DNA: TGCGCCAGCAGCCTCGGGAGGGGGGCAACTAATGAAAAACTGTTTTTT

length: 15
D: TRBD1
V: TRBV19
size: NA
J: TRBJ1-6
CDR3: CASSSRQGGDSPLHF
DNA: TGTGCCAGTAGTTCCAGACAGGGAGGGGATTCACCCCTCCACTTT

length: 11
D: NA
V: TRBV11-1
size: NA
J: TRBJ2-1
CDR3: CASSLAVVQFF
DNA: TGTGCCAGCAGCTTAGCGGTAGTCCAGTTCTTC

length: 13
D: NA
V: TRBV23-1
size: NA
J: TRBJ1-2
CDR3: CASNMEDLYGYTF
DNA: TGCGCCAGCAACATGGAAGACCTATATGGCTACACCTTC

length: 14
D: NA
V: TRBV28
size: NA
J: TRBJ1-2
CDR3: CASRLDRPNYGYTF
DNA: TGTGCCAGCAGATTAGACAGGCCAAACTATGGCTACACCTTC

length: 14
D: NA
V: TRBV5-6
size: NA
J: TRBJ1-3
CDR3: CASSFPNSGNTIYF
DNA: TGTGCCAGCAGCTTCCCCAACTCTGGAAACACCATATATTTT

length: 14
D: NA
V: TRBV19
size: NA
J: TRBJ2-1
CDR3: CASSIPGRTGEQFF
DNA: TGTGCCAGTAGTATCCCGGGGCGAACGGGAGAGCAGTTCTTC

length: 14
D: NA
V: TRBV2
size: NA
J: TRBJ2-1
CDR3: CASSGGDSYNEQFF
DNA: TGTGCCAGCAGTGGGGGAGACTCCTACAATGAGCAGTTCTTC

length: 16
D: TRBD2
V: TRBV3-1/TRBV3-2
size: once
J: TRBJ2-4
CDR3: CASSQGSGRAKNIQYF
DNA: TGTGCCAGCAGCCAAGGGAGCGGGAGGGCCAAAAACATTCAGTACTTC

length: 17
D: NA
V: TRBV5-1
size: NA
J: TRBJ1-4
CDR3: CASSLGVQERSWEKLFF
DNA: TGCGCCAGCAGCTTGGGAGTTCAGGAGCGATCTTGGGAAAAACTGTTTTTT

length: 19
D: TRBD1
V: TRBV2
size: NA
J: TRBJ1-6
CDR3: CASSESTGGLRGYNSPLHF
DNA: TGTGCCAGCAGCGAGTCGACAGGGGGTTTGAGGGGCTATAATTCACCCCTCCACTTT

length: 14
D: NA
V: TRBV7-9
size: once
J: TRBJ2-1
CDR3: CASSLVPLRDEQFF
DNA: TGTGCCAGCAGCTTAGTCCCACTAAGGGATGAGCAGTTCTTC

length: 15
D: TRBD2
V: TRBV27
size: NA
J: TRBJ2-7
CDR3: CASSLVAGGPYEQYF
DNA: TGTGCCAGCAGTTTGGTGGCGGGGGGGCCCTACGAGCAGTACTTC

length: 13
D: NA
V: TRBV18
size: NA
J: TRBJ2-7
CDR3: CASSPDWADEQYF
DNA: TGTGCCAGCTCCCCCGACTGGGCTGACGAGCAGTACTTC

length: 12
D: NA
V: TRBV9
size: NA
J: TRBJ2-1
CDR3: CASNLDSREQFF
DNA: TGTGCCAGCAACTTAGATTCCCGGGAGCAGTTCTTC